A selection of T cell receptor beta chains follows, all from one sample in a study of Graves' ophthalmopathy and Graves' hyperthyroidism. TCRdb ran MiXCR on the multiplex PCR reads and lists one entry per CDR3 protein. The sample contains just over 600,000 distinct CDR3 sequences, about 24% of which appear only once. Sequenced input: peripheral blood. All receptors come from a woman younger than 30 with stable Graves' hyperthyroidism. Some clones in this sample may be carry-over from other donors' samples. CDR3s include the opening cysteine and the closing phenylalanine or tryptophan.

CDR3 protein: CASSQGPLSYEQYF
J gene: TRBJ2-7
CDR3 length: 14
V gene: TRBV11-1

CDR3 protein: CASSPLGLAGTYEQYF
J gene: TRBJ2-7
CDR3 length: 16
V gene: TRBV4-2

CDR3 protein: CATRTAYSNQPQHF
J gene: TRBJ1-5
CDR3 length: 14
V gene: TRBV6-5

CDR3 protein: CASQRQSTGELFF
J gene: TRBJ2-2
CDR3 length: 13
V gene: TRBV2

CDR3 protein: CASSFLVTSGEETQYF
J gene: TRBJ2-5
CDR3 length: 16
V gene: TRBV28

CDR3 protein: CASSPPGSGGPYEQYF
J gene: TRBJ2-7
CDR3 length: 16
V gene: TRBV6-1

CDR3 protein: CASGPKLKGNTIYF
J gene: TRBJ1-3
CDR3 length: 14
V gene: TRBV19

CDR3 protein: CASSQVSAIGGETQYF
J gene: TRBJ2-5
CDR3 length: 16
V gene: TRBV4-1

CDR3 protein: CASSLEESGGRGSYEQYF
J gene: TRBJ2-7
CDR3 length: 18
V gene: TRBV5-1

CDR3 protein: CASSYSNYEQYF
J gene: TRBJ2-7
CDR3 length: 12
V gene: TRBV6-5

CDR3 protein: CASSLGAAGNTEAFF
J gene: TRBJ1-1
CDR3 length: 15
V gene: TRBV7-3

CDR3 protein: CASSLVQDTEAFF
J gene: TRBJ1-1
CDR3 length: 13
V gene: TRBV11-2

CDR3 protein: CASSSSGSTEAFF
J gene: TRBJ1-1
CDR3 length: 13
V gene: TRBV7-3

CDR3 protein: CASSPTGGPHEQYF
J gene: TRBJ2-7
CDR3 length: 14
V gene: TRBV7-2

CDR3 protein: CASSQLVTGSQETQYF
J gene: TRBJ2-5
CDR3 length: 16
V gene: TRBV4-1

CDR3 protein: CASSYGRVDWRGGRETQYF
J gene: TRBJ2-5
CDR3 length: 19
V gene: TRBV6-5

CDR3 protein: CASSFILNTEAFF
J gene: TRBJ1-1
CDR3 length: 13
V gene: TRBV5-1

CDR3 protein: CASYFSGQETQYF
J gene: TRBJ2-5
CDR3 length: 13
V gene: TRBV6-5

CDR3 protein: CASFDSSGNTIYF
J gene: TRBJ1-3
CDR3 length: 13
V gene: TRBV18

CDR3 protein: CASRTGTGDYRTSGYTF
J gene: TRBJ1-2
CDR3 length: 17
V gene: TRBV6-4

CDR3 protein: CASSMVFYTGELFF
J gene: TRBJ2-2
CDR3 length: 14
V gene: TRBV19

CDR3 protein: CASTPRRGGFTEAFF
J gene: TRBJ1-1
CDR3 length: 15
V gene: TRBV12-3/TRBV12-4

CDR3 protein: CASTIGTRNEQYF
J gene: TRBJ2-7
CDR3 length: 13
V gene: TRBV2

CDR3 protein: CSARAQGVPLGYGYTF
J gene: TRBJ1-2
CDR3 length: 16
V gene: TRBV20-1

CDR3 protein: CASSSEDNYGYTF
J gene: TRBJ1-2
CDR3 length: 13
V gene: TRBV5-4

CDR3 protein: CASSSTTGGGEAFF
J gene: TRBJ1-1
CDR3 length: 14
V gene: TRBV12-3/TRBV12-4

CDR3 protein: CAWAIGANVLTF
J gene: TRBJ2-6
CDR3 length: 12
V gene: TRBV30

CDR3 protein: CASSLSFGLDGKTQYF
J gene: TRBJ2-5
CDR3 length: 16
V gene: TRBV11-2

CDR3 protein: CASSLGRDSNQPQHF
J gene: TRBJ1-5
CDR3 length: 15
V gene: TRBV10-2

CDR3 protein: CASSLRALDRAHAGELFF
J gene: TRBJ2-2
CDR3 length: 18
V gene: TRBV5-1

CDR3 protein: CAWSVRGSSPLHF
J gene: TRBJ1-6
CDR3 length: 13
V gene: TRBV30

CDR3 protein: CASSYSGPRFNQPQHF
J gene: TRBJ1-5
CDR3 length: 16
V gene: TRBV6-2/TRBV6-3

CDR3 protein: CASSWGDGTEAFF
J gene: TRBJ1-1
CDR3 length: 13
V gene: TRBV18

CDR3 protein: CASSMAGGSTEAFF
J gene: TRBJ1-1
CDR3 length: 14
V gene: TRBV6-5

CDR3 protein: CASSASGTATGANVLTF
J gene: TRBJ2-6
CDR3 length: 17
V gene: TRBV25-1

CDR3 protein: CASSFIGGANGALHF
J gene: TRBJ1-6
CDR3 length: 15
V gene: TRBV12-3/TRBV12-4

CDR3 protein: CASSEGWGQGEGETQYF
J gene: TRBJ2-5
CDR3 length: 17
V gene: TRBV6-1

CDR3 protein: CSASPWDMNTEAFF
J gene: TRBJ1-1
CDR3 length: 14
V gene: TRBV20-1

CDR3 protein: CASRSGLNTEAFF
J gene: TRBJ1-1
CDR3 length: 13
V gene: TRBV6-1

CDR3 protein: CASSQDTTRGAALSNQPQHF
J gene: TRBJ1-5
CDR3 length: 20
V gene: TRBV4-1

CDR3 protein: CASSYSRAHNSPLHF
J gene: TRBJ1-6
CDR3 length: 15
V gene: TRBV6-5

CDR3 protein: CASSLYQGSIKYF
J gene: TRBJ2-4
CDR3 length: 13
V gene: TRBV12-3/TRBV12-4

CDR3 protein: CASTTKGGPYEQYF
J gene: TRBJ2-7
CDR3 length: 14
V gene: TRBV28

CDR3 protein: CASSHAGSSKPQHF
J gene: TRBJ1-5
CDR3 length: 14
V gene: TRBV7-9

CDR3 protein: CASSTTGTAEAFF
J gene: TRBJ1-1
CDR3 length: 13
V gene: TRBV9

CDR3 protein: CASSTREGWTQPQHF
J gene: TRBJ1-5
CDR3 length: 15
V gene: TRBV19

CDR3 protein: CASSGGWGPETQYF
J gene: TRBJ2-5
CDR3 length: 14
V gene: TRBV19

CDR3 protein: CASSDGLAQETQYF
J gene: TRBJ2-5
CDR3 length: 14
V gene: TRBV27

CDR3 protein: CASSLSAAYEQYF
J gene: TRBJ2-7
CDR3 length: 13
V gene: TRBV12-3/TRBV12-4

CDR3 protein: CASSLFGQGNQPQHF
J gene: TRBJ1-5
CDR3 length: 15
V gene: TRBV28

CDR3 protein: CASCGPQEETQYF
J gene: TRBJ2-5
CDR3 length: 13
V gene: TRBV28

CDR3 protein: CASTAGAGQPQHF
J gene: TRBJ1-5
CDR3 length: 13
V gene: TRBV6-2/TRBV6-3

CDR3 protein: CSASPGLGFEMNTEAFF
J gene: TRBJ1-1
CDR3 length: 17
V gene: TRBV20-1

CDR3 protein: CASSGLAGEVYEQYF
J gene: TRBJ2-7
CDR3 length: 15
V gene: TRBV28

CDR3 protein: CASSGSRVGEAFF
J gene: TRBJ1-1
CDR3 length: 13
V gene: TRBV11-2

CDR3 protein: CASSEVGLETGYSGANVLTF
J gene: TRBJ2-6
CDR3 length: 20
V gene: TRBV2

CDR3 protein: CASSLERGNTIYF
J gene: TRBJ1-3
CDR3 length: 13
V gene: TRBV7-9